This TCR beta chain was documented in a study of blood T cell repertoires in COVID-19. The CDR3 is made up of 14 amino acids. The junction had 4 bases not matched to a gene; V was cut back by 2 bases and J by 4 bases. Sequencing was performed with immunoSEQ multiplex PCR; in TCRdb, only in-frame clones are kept and a portion is missing. Here the sample spans roughly 150,000 clones, roughly 91% being singletons. The source of this sequence is a middle-aged man who had recovered from COVID-19. The sequenced sample was peripheral blood. The chain has TRBV5-3 and TRBJ2-5; 8 nucleotides agree with TRBD1. TRBV5-3 belongs to the ORF category, with a function that is uncertain. The CDR3 DNA is TGTGCCAGAAGCTTCTCAGGGGGCGTAGAGACCCAGTACTTC. Protein sequence: CARSFSGGVETQYF.